A single TCR beta chain is shown here with its context. Its antigen is undetermined. The data are from a study of OX40 agonist ivuxolimab in advanced cancers. Study observations and caveats: Compared with CD4+, CD8+ T cells on average had more expanded clones.

Researchers took blood at baseline, on cycle 4 day 1, and on cycle 7 day 1. Only in-frame clones appear in the TCRdb table, and some are missing; sequencing was by immunoSEQ multiplex PCR. In the table there are 95,000 to 150,000 clones, around 92% of which are singletons. V shed 3 bases and J 2 bases; nucleotides not matched to a gene: 4. CDR1 is LNHDA and CDR2 is SQIVND in the germline V gene (reference sequence). This CDR3 has 15 amino acids. The TCR originated in an adult with an advanced solid tumor such as melanoma, head and neck, liver or kidney cancer. The sequences come from CD4+ or CD8+ T cells sorted from blood, collected in a trial of the OX40 agonist ivuxolimab. This chain connects TRBV19 to TRBJ2-7, with TRBD2 matching over 10 bases. The CDR3 region is CASSISSGSPYEQYF. Here the CDR3 DNA reads TGTGCCAGTAGTATCTCTAGCGGGAGTCCCTACGAGCAGTACTTC.